A single sample is the source of the 5 T cell receptor beta chains below, sequenced in a study of blood T cell repertoires in COVID-19. Repertoires were generated with immunoSEQ multiplex PCR, while TCRdb's copy carries only in-frame clones and drops some. The sample holds about 160,000 clones, 88% seen once. Material: PBMCs or T cells enriched from blood (not recorded which). Every receptor here comes from a woman aged 50 to 60 who had recovered from COVID-19.

The chain links TRBV28 to TRBJ1-2; D unresolved. This CDR3 is built from 14 residues. V gave up 6 bases and J gave up 4 bases, with 15 bases separating them. Germline lookup yields CDR1 MDHEN and CDR2 SYDVKM. The DNA of the CDR3 is TGTGCCAGCAGACCCCCCGGGTTCCCCTATGGCTACACCTTC. Protein: CASRPPGFPYGYTF.

This rearrangement joins TRBV20-1 to TRBJ1-1, with D unclear. The CDR3 extends over 13 amino acids. The germline V gene encodes CDR1 DFQATT and CDR2 SNEGSKA (reference sequence). V shed 3 bases and J shed 0 bases, with 8 bases lying between them. CDR3 protein: CSASDFLNTEAFF. The CDR3 bases are TGCAGTGCTAGTGACTTCTTGAACACTGAAGCTTTCTTT.

The genes are TRBV7-2 and TRBJ2-7; tentatively, D is TRBD2 (5 bases). CDR1 SGHTA and CDR2 FQGNSA come from the germline V gene. Trimming cost V 2 bases and J 3 bases, with 8 bases left between them. CDR3 length equals 13 residues. In nucleotides, the CDR3 is TGTGCCAGCAGCTTACTAGCTTACTACGAGCAGTACTTC. This translates into CASSLLAYYEQYF. The complete variable domain, with remaining parts taken from reference TRBV7-2 and TRBJ2-7, reads GAGVSQSPSNKVTEKGKDVELRCDPISGHTALYWYRQSLGQGLEFLIYFQGNSAPDKSGLPSDRFSAERTGGSVSTLTIQRTQQEDSAVYLCASSLLAYYEQYFGPGTRLTVT.

In DNA form, the CDR3 reads TGTGCCAGCTCGATGGGGGGGGAGGAACGAGGAGCTTTCTTT. This gives the protein CASSMGGEERGAFF. This chain links TRBV18 with TRBJ1-1; possible D gene TRBD1, 5 bases. Germline values: CDR1 KGHSH, CDR2 LQKENI. V gave up 6 bases and J gave up 10 bases, with 21 bases separating them. This CDR3 contains 14 residues.

The chain has TRBV5-4 and TRBJ2-7; 8 bases are a match to TRBD2. V lost 2 bases to trimming and J lost 0 bases; unmatched junction nucleotides: 1. Germline CDR1 is SGHNT and CDR2 is YYREEE (reference sequence). The CDR3 sequence is 14 residues long. The CDR3 DNA reads as TGTGCCAGCAGCTTAGCGGGGGTCTCCTACGAGCAGTACTTC. As protein: CASSLAGVSYEQYF. The variable domain in full, completed from reference TRBV5-4 and TRBJ2-7, reads ETGVTQSPTHLIKTRGQQVTLRCSSQSGHNTVSWYQQALGQGPQFIFQYYREEENGRGNFPPRFSGLQFPNYSSELNVNALELDDSALYLCASSLAGVSYEQYFGPGTRLTVT.